This T cell receptor (beta chain) was identified during a study of regulatory T cells in long-lasting Graves disease. Indicated time point: persistent/refractory GD, antithyroid drugs over 5 years with positive TRAb. From PBMCs, RNA was extracted and then used to make the TCR library. Trimming cost V 3 bases and J 5 bases, with 11 bases left between them. Germline lookup yields CDR1 DFQATT and CDR2 SNEGSKA (reference sequence). The CDR3 has 13 amino acids. Researchers made TCR beta libraries by using iRepertoire HTBI primers and running Arm-PCR on CDR3 regions. TCRdb ran MiXCR on the multiplex PCR reads and lists one entry per CDR3 protein. In the table there are over 250,000 distinct CDR3 sequences, around 20% of which are singletons. This clonotype has just a few counts.

This sequence originates from a female donor with Graves disease. The specimen was peripheral blood mononuclear cells (PBMCs), collected when the disease was refractory, from a patient treated with antithyroid drugs. The chain combines TRBV20-1 with TRBJ1-5; possible D gene TRBD1, 5 bases. Here the CDR3 DNA reads TGCAGTGCTAGGAAGCAGGGCGATCAGCCCCAGCATTTT. Protein: CSARKQGDQPQHF.